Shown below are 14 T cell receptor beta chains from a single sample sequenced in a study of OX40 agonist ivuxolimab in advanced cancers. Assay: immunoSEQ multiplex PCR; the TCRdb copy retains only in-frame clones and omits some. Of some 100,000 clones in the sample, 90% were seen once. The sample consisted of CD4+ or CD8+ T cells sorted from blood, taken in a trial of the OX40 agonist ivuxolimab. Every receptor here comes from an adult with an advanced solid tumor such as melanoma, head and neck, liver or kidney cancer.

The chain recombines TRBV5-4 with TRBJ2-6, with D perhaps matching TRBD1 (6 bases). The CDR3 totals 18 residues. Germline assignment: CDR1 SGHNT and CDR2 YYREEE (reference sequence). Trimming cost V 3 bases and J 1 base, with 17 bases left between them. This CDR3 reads CASSSGTGMGSGANVLTF. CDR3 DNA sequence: TGTGCCAGCAGCTCGGGTACAGGGATGGGTTCTGGGGCCAACGTCCTGACTTTC.

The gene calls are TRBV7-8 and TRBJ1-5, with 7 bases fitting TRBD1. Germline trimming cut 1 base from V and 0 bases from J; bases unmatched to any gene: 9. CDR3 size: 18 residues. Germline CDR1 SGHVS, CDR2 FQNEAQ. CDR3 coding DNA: TGTGCCAGCAGCTTAGGGGGGGACAGAGCGAATAGCAATCAGCCCCAGCATTTT. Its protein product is CASSLGGDRANSNQPQHF.

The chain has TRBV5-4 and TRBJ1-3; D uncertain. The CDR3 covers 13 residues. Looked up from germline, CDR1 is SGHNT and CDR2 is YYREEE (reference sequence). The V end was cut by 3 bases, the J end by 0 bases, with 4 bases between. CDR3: CASSSASGNTIYF. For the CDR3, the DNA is TGTGCCAGCAGCTCAGCCTCTGGAAACACCATATATTTT.

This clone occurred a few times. The CDR3 spells CASKLGQYGYTF. The CDR3 DNA reads as TGTGCCAGTAAGTTGGGACAGTATGGCTACACCTTC. J is TRBJ1-2 and V is TRBV19; TRBD1 aligns across 7 bases. Germline values: CDR1 LNHDA, CDR2 SQIVND (reference sequence). Trimming took 7 bases from V and 5 from J; bases not matched to a gene: 4. The CDR3 extends over 12 amino acids. Using reference TRBV19 and TRBJ1-2 for the parts outside the CDR3, the full variable domain is DGGITQSPKYLFRKEGQNVTLSCEQNLNHDAMYWYRQDPGQGLRLIYYSQIVNDFQKGDIAEGYSVSREKKESFPLTVTSAQKNPTAFYLCASKLGQYGYTFGSGTRLTVV.

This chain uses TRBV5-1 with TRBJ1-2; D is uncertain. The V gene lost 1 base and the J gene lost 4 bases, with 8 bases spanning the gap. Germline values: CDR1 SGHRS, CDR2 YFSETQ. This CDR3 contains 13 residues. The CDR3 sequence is CASSLSGTYGYTF. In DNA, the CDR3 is TGCGCCAGCAGCTTGTCGGGCACCTATGGCTACACCTTC.

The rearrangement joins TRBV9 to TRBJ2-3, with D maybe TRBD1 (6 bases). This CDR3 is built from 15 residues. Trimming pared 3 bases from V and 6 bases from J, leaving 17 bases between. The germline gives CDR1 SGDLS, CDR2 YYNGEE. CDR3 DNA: TGTGCCAGCAGCGCAGATGACAGGAGACGCGATACGCAGTATTTT. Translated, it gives CASSADDRRRDTQYF.

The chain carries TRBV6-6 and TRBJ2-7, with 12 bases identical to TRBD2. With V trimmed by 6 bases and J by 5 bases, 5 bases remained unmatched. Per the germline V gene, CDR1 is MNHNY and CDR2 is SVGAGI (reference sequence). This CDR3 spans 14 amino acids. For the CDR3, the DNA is TGTGCCAGCAGGGCTAGCGGGAGGGTCGACGAGCAGTACTTC. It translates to CASRASGRVDEQYF.

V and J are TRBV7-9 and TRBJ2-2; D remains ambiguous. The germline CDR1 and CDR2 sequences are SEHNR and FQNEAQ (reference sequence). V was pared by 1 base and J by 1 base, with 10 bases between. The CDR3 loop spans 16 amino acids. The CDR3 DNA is TGTGCCAGCAGCTTAGTAGGCACGGTGAACACCGGGGAGCTGTTTTTT. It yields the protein CASSLVGTVNTGELFF.

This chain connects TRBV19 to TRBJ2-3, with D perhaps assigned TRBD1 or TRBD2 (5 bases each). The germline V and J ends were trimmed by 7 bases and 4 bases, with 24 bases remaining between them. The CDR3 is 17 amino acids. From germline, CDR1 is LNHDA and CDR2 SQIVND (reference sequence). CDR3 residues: CASTLSGTHKGADTQYF. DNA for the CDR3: TGTGCCAGTACCCTTAGTGGGACCCACAAAGGAGCAGATACGCAGTATTTT.

The CDR3 DNA reads as TGTGCCAGCAGCTCTCGAGTAGGGTTTGAGCAGTTCTTC. This translates into CASSSRVGFEQFF. This chain links TRBV7-3 with TRBJ2-1; D is unresolved. The V gene lost 4 bases and the J gene lost 9 bases, with 13 bases spanning the gap. CDR3 size: 13 residues. CDR1 is SGHTA and CDR2 is FQGTGA in the germline V gene. Using reference TRBV7-3 and TRBJ2-1 for the parts outside the CDR3, the full variable domain is GAGVSQTPSNKVTEKGKYVELRCDPISGHTALYWYRQSLGQGPEFLIYFQGTGAADDSGLPNDRFFAVRPEGSVSTLKIQRTERGDSAVYLCASSSRVGFEQFFGPGTRLTVL.

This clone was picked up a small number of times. CDR3 sequence: CASSKGLAGYNTGELFF. CDR3 DNA sequence: TGTGCCAGTAGTAAGGGACTAGCGGGATACAACACCGGGGAGCTGTTTTTT. The chain joins TRBV19 to TRBJ2-2; TRBD2 matches at 13 bases. This CDR3 contains 17 residues. V was clipped by 4 bases and J by 2 bases; unmatched bases: 4. The germline V gene has CDR1 LNHDA and CDR2 SQIVND (reference sequence).

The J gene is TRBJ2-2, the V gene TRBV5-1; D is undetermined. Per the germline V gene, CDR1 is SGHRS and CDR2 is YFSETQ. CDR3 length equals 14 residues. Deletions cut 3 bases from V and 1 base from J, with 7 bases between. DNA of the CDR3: TGCGCCAGCAGCTCCTACAGGAACACCGGGGAGCTGTTTTTT. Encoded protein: CASSSYRNTGELFF.

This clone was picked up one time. The CDR3 DNA reads TGTGCCAGCAGCCAGACGTGGACCTCTGGGGCCAACGTCCTGACTTTC. Its protein is CASSQTWTSGANVLTF. The V and J genes are TRBV28 and TRBJ2-6; no firm D call. V lost 6 bases, J lost 0 bases, and 12 bases lay in between. The CDR3 covers 16 residues. Germline V gives CDR1 MDHEN, CDR2 SYDVKM. The full variable domain, rest sourced from reference TRBV28 and TRBJ2-6, is DVKVTQSSRYLVKRTGEKVFLECVQDMDHENMFWYRQDPGLGLRLIYFSYDVKMKEKGDIPEGYSVSREKKERFSLILESASTNQTSMYLCASSQTWTSGANVLTFGAGSRLTVL.

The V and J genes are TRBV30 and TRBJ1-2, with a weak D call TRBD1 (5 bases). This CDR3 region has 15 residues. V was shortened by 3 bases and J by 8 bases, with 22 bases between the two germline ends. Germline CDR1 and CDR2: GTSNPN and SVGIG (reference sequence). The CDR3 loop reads CAWRRGAGWVQGYTF. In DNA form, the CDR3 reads TGTGCCTGGAGAAGAGGGGCGGGTTGGGTTCAGGGCTACACCTTC.